Listed below are T cell receptor beta chains from one sample, sequenced in a study of cytomegalovirus exposure and HLA in healthy donors. Produced via immunoSEQ multiplex PCR; TCRdb's table is partial and in-frame only. Of some 45,000 clones in the sample, 72% were seen once. Sequencing was performed on PBMCs. The origin of the receptors is a man aged 25-45 years in good health and CMV-seronegative. Both conserved end residues are part of each CDR3. Fields, in order: V gene, clone size, D gene, J gene, CDR3 protein, CDR3 DNA. The D gene is left open where the match is weak. The size entry is marked missing in some rows and otherwise reads once, few, many or a size class.

TRBV6-5	few	TRBD1	TRBJ1-2	CASSYSQDRNYGYTF	TGTGCCAGCAGTTACTCTCAGGACAGGAACTATGGCTACACCTTC
TRBV6-5	few	TRBD1	TRBJ2-3	CASVRTGQSTDTQYF	TGTGCCAGCGTAAGAACGGGACAGAGCACAGATACGCAGTATTTT
TRBV2	-	TRBD2	TRBJ2-5	CASSGGRVSETQYF	TGTGCCAGCAGCGGCGGGAGGGTTTCAGAGACCCAGTACTTC
TRBV7-9	-	TRBD2	TRBJ2-7	CASSLGPSGRASGYEQYF	TGTGCCAGCAGCTTAGGTCCTAGCGGGAGGGCCAGCGGGTACGAGCAGTACTTC
TRBV5-1	-	-	TRBJ1-3	CASSFRFTGTMTGNTIYF	TGCGCCAGCAGCTTTAGATTTACGGGGACAATGACTGGAAACACCATATATTTT
TRBV29-1	-	TRBD2	TRBJ2-7	CSGLPSGSYEQYF	TGCAGCGGGCTACCTAGCGGCTCCTACGAGCAGTACTTC
TRBV19	-	-	TRBJ1-5	CASSIDGSYDQPQHF	TGTGCCAGTAGTATAGACGGGAGCTATGATCAGCCCCAGCATTTT
TRBV27	-	-	TRBJ2-7	CASSSGGNIYEQYF	TGTGCCAGCAGTTCGGGCGGGAACATCTACGAGCAGTACTTC
TRBV5-1	medium-sized	-	TRBJ2-7	CASSLESGEEQYF	TGCGCCAGCAGCTTGGAGAGTGGGGAGGAGCAGTACTTC
TRBV9	-	-	TRBJ1-4	CASSLTANEKLFF	TGTGCCAGCAGCCTAACCGCTAATGAAAAACTGTTTTTT
TRBV6-5	once	-	TRBJ1-2	CASSYSGMNRGYTF	TGTGCCAGCAGTTACTCCGGGATGAACAGAGGCTACACCTTC
TRBV6-5	-	-	TRBJ2-2	CASRVGGRTGELFF	TGTGCCAGCAGGGTCGGGGGGCGTACCGGGGAGCTGTTTTTT
TRBV29-1	-	-	TRBJ2-7	CSVVGRAYEQYF	TGCAGCGTTGTGGGCAGAGCCTACGAGCAGTACTTC
TRBV18	-	-	TRBJ1-1	CASSQAGRTEAFF	TGTGCCAGCTCACAGGCAGGTCGGACTGAAGCTTTCTTT
TRBV10-3	few	TRBD2	TRBJ2-7	CAISGEGPFYEQYF	TGTGCCATCTCGGGGGAGGGCCCCTTCTACGAGCAGTACTTC
TRBV5-1	-	TRBD1	TRBJ1-1	CASSFNRGLSGTEAFF	TGCGCCAGCAGCTTCAACAGGGGGCTAAGTGGTACTGAAGCTTTCTTT
TRBV7-6	-	TRBD2	TRBJ2-1	CASSWALAGGLIDEQFF	TGTGCCAGCAGCTGGGCGTTAGCGGGAGGTCTAATCGATGAGCAGTTCTTC
TRBV7-9	-	-	TRBJ1-1	CASSLPTDSTTDTEAFF	TGTGCCAGCAGCTTACCGACGGACTCGACCACGGACACTGAAGCTTTCTTT
TRBV5-5	-	TRBD2	TRBJ2-1	CASIKGREGYNEQFF	TGTGCCAGCATCAAGGGGCGGGAGGGCTACAATGAGCAGTTCTTC
TRBV15	few	-	TRBJ2-1	CATSRAGSYNEQFF	TGTGCCACCAGCAGAGCGGGATCCTACAATGAGCAGTTCTTC
TRBV5-1	-	TRBD1	TRBJ2-1	CASSPWTGGNEQFF	TGCGCCAGCAGCCCATGGACAGGGGGAAATGAGCAGTTCTTC
TRBV5-1	-	-	TRBJ1-2	CASSLVPGNYGYTF	TGCGCCAGCAGCTTGGTACCGGGGAACTATGGCTACACCTTC
TRBV11-2	-	TRBD2	TRBJ2-5	CASSLSGRSRETQYF	TGTGCCAGCAGTCTTAGCGGGAGAAGTCGGGAGACCCAGTACTTC
TRBV30	-	-	TRBJ1-3	CAWSRQFSGNTIYF	TGTGCCTGGAGTCGTCAGTTCTCTGGAAACACCATATATTTT